This TCR beta chain was identified during a study of cytotoxic CD8 clonotypes in ibrutinib-treated CLL. Turning to the study itself: Patients: 11 to 12 relapsed/refractory, more than 14 treatment-naive, around 17 IGHV unmutated. When averaged across all of the samples, the counts came to hundreds of thousands of productive templates and about 89,000 productive rearrangements.

V gave up 7 bases and J gave up 2 bases; unmatched junction bases: 2. The CDR3 runs to 14 residues. In germline, CDR1 is MNHEY, CDR2 SVGAGI. Comments on this clone: The antigen is unknown.

Study results and caveats: Baseline values of clonality outstripped age-matched healthy donors and followed circulating CD8+ T-cell counts. Clonality, elevated at ibrutinib response, dropped back toward baseline at progression.

This table comes from immunoSEQ multiplex PCR, and its TCRdb copy is limited to in-frame clones, with some not included. The data show 55,000 to 85,000 clones, about nine tenths seen once. Source: PBMCs, taken after 12 months of ibrutinib treatment. This chain links TRBV6-5 with TRBJ2-1; 10 positions match TRBD2. The receptor was isolated from a human donor with chronic lymphocytic leukemia. CDR3 sequence: CASTAGGTYNEQFF. CDR3 coding DNA: TGTGCCAGCACAGCGGGAGGGACCTACAATGAGCAGTTCTTC.